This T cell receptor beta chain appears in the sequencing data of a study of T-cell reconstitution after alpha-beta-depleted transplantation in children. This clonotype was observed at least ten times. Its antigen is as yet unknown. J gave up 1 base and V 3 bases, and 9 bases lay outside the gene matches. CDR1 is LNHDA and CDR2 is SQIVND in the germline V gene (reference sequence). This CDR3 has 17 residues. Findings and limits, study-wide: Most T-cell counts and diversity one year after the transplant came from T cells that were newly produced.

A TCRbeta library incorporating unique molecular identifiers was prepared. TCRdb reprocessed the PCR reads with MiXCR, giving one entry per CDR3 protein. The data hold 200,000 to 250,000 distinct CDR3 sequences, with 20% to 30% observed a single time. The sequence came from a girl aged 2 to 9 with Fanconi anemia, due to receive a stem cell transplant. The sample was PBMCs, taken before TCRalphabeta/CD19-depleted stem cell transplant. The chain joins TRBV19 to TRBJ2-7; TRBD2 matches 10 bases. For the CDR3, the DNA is TGTGCCAGTAGTATTCGTCTAGCGGGAGTCGGATCCTACGAGCAGTACTTC. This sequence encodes CASSIRLAGVGSYEQYF.